This T cell receptor (beta chain) was observed in a study of blood T cell repertoires in COVID-19. CDR3 length equals 11 residues. Germline CDR1 SNHLY, CDR2 FYNNEI. Unmatched junction bases numbered 5, after V lost 6 bases and J lost 9 bases. Method: immunoSEQ multiplex PCR; TCRdb's copy keeps in-frame clones and lacks some. The sample includes some 300,000 clones, around 90% seen only once; the top ten take 2% to 2.5%. The study recruited people aged roughly 18 to 95 years across about two dozen US areas. The receptor was isolated from a woman aged 55-75 years in a cohort exposed to, infected with or recovered from COVID-19 (not recorded which). The chain carries TRBV2 and TRBJ2-7; 7 bases are a match to TRBD1. Sequencing input: PBMCs or T cells enriched from blood (not recorded which). CDR3 DNA: TGTGCCAGCAGGAGGGACAGTTTGCAGTACTTC. It is translated as CASRRDSLQYF.